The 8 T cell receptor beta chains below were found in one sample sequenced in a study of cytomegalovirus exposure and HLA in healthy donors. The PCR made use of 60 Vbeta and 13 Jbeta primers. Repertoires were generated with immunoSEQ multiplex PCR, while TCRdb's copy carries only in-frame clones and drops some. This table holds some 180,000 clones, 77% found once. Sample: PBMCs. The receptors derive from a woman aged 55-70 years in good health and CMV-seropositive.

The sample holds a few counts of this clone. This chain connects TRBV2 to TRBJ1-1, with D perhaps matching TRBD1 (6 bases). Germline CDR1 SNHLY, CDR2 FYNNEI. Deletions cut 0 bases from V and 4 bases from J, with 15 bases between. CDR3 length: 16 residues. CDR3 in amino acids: CASSEAKTGRGTEAFF. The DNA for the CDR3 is TGTGCCAGCAGTGAAGCCAAAACAGGGAGGGGCACTGAAGCTTTCTTT.

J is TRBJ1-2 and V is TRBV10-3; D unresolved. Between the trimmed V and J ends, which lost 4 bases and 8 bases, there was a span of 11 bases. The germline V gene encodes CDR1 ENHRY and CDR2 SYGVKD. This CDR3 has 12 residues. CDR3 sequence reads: CAISGGSRGYTF. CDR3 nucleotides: TGTGCCATCAGTGGAGGTAGTCGAGGCTACACCTTC.

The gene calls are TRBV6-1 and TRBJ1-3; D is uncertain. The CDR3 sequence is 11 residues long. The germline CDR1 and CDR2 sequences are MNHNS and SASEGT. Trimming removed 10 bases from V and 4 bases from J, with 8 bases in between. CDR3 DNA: TGTGCCACTCTTTTCGGAAACACCATATATTTT. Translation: CATLFGNTIYF.

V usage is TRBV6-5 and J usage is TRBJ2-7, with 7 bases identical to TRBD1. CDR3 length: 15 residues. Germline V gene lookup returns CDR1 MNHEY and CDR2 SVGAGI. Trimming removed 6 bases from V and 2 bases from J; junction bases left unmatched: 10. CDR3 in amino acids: CASRKSGTAPYEQYF. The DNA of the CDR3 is TGTGCCAGCAGAAAATCCGGGACAGCTCCCTACGAGCAGTACTTC.

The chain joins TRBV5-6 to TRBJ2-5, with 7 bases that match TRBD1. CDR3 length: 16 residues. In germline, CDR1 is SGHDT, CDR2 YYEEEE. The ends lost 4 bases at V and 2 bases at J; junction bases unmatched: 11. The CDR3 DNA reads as TGTGCCAGCAGCGTGCTAATGACAGGGACACAAGAGACCCAGTACTTC. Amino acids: CASSVLMTGTQETQYF.

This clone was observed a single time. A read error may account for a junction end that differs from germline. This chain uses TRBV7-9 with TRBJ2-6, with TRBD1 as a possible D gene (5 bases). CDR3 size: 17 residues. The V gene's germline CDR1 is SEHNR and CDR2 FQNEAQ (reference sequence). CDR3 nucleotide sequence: TGTGCCAGCAGCCCGGACACCGTAAGCTCTGGGGCCAACGGCCTGACTTTC. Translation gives CASSPDTVSSGANGLTF.

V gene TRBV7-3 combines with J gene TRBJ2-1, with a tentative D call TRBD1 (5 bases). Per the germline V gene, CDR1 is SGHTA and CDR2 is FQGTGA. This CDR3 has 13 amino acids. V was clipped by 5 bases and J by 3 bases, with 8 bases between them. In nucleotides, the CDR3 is TGTGCCAGCAGCCAGGGTTACTACAATGAGCAGTTCTTC. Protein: CASSQGYYNEQFF. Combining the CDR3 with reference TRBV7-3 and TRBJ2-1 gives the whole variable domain GAGVSQTPSNKVTEKGKYVELRCDPISGHTALYWYRQSLGQGPEFLIYFQGTGAADDSGLPNDRFFAVRPEGSVSTLKIQRTERGDSAVYLCASSQGYYNEQFFGPGTRLTVL.

This CDR3 is CASSAGGAYNSPLHF. In DNA form, the CDR3 reads TGTGCCAGCAGCGCCGGAGGGGCCTATAATTCACCCCTCCACTTT. This chain uses TRBV7-3 with TRBJ1-6; D might be TRBD1 (5 bases). V lost 5 bases and J lost 2, with 10 bases in between. CDR3 length equals 15 residues. The germline CDR1 and CDR2 sequences are SGHTA and FQGTGA.